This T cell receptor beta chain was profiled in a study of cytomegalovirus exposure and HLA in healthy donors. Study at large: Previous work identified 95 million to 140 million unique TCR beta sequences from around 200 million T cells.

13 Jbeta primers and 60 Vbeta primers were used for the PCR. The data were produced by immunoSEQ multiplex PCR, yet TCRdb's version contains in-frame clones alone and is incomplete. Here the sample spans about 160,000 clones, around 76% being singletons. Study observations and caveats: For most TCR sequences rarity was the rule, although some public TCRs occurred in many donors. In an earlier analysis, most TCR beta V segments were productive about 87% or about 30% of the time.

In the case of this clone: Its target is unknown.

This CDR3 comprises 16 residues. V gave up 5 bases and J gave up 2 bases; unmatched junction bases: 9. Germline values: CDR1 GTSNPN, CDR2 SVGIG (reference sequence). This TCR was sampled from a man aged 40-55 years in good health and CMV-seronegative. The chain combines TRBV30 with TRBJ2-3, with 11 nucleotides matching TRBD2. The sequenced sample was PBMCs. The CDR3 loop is CAWGRGTSGYTDTQYF. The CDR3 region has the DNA TGTGCCTGGGGCCGAGGGACTAGCGGATACACAGATACGCAGTATTTT. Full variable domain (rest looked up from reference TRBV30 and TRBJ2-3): SQTIHQWPATLVQPVGSPLSLECTVEGTSNPNLYWYRQAAGRGLQLLFYSVGIGQISSEVPQNLSASRPQDRQFILSSKKLLLSDSGFYLCAWGRGTSGYTDTQYFGPGTRLTVL.